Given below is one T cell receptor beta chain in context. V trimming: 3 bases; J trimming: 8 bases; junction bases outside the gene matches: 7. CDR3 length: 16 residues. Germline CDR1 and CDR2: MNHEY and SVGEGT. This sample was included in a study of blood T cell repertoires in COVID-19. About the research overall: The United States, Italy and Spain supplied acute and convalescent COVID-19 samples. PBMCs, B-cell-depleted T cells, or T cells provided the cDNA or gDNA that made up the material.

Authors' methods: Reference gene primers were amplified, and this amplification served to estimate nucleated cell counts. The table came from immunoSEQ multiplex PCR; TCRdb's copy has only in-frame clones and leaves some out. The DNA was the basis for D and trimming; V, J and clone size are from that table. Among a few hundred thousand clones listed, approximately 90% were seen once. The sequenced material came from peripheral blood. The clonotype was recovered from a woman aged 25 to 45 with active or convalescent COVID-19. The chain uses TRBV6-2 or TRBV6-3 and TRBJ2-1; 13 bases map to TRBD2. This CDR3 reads CASSYRGLAGLDEQFF. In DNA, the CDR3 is TGTGCCAGCAGTTATAGGGGACTAGCGGGGTTGGATGAGCAGTTCTTC.